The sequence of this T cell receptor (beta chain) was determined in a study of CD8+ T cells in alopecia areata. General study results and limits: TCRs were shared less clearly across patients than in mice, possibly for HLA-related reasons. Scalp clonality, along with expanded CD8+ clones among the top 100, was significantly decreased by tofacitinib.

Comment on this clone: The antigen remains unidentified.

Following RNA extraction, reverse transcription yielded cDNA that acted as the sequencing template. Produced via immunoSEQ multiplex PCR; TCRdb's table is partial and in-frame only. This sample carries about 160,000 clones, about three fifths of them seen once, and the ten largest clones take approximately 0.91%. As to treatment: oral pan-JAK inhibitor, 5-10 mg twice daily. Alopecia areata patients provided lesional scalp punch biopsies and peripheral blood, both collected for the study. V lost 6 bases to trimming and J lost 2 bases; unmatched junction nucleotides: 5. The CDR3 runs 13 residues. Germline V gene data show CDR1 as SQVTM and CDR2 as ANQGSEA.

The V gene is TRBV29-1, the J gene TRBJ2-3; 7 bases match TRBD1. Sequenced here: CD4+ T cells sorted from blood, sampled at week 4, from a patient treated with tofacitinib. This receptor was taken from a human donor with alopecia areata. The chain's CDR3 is CSVKGTVTDTQYF. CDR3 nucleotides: TGCAGCGTGAAAGGGACAGTCACAGATACGCAGTATTTT.